Below are 20 T cell receptor beta chains sequenced from a single sample in a study of cytotoxic CD8 clonotypes in ibrutinib-treated CLL. Libraries were prepared by immunoSEQ multiplex PCR; TCRdb keeps only in-frame clonotypes and omits some of them. The table includes approximately 150,000 clones, approximately 91% detected once. Sequencing used PBMCs, obtained at disease progression, from a patient treated with ibrutinib. These receptors were taken from a human donor with chronic lymphocytic leukemia.

The genes are TRBV1 and TRBJ2-5; the listed D gene, TRBD2, was not tested against the DNA. TRBV1 is listed as a pseudogene. The CDR3 loop spans 16 amino acids. The DNA of the CDR3 is TGCACCAGCAGCCAAGGGACTAGCGGGGCACAAGAGACCCAGTACTTC. Protein product: CTSSQGTSGAQETQYF.

This clone occurred a few times. The chain has TRBV28 and TRBJ1-3; possible D gene TRBD1, 5 bases. The V end lost 3 bases, the J end lost 5 bases, and 14 bases lay between the germline ends. The germline CDR1 and CDR2 sequences are MDHEN and SYDVKM. This CDR3 contains 15 residues. The CDR3 sequence: CASSLRGAARNTIYF. Written as DNA, the CDR3 is TGTGCCAGCAGTTTGAGGGGAGCCGCTAGAAACACCATATATTTT.

The chain links TRBV19 to TRBJ2-1; D unclear. V was clipped by 3 bases and J by 1 base, with 10 bases between them. Looked up from germline, CDR1 is LNHDA and CDR2 is SQIVND (reference sequence). The CDR3 runs to 15 residues. The CDR3 reads CASSIPDPSYNEQFF. The CDR3, as DNA: TGTGCCAGTAGTATTCCAGACCCTTCCTACAATGAGCAGTTCTTC.

The chain recombines TRBV30 with TRBJ1-1; D might be TRBD1 (6 bases). The CDR3 is 15 residues long. Germline V lookup: CDR1 GTSNPN, CDR2 SVGIG (reference sequence). Trimming removed 0 bases at V and 6 bases at J, with 17 bases between. CDR3: CAWSVLRQAVPEAFF. CDR3 sequence (DNA): TGTGCCTGGAGTGTACTCCGACAGGCGGTCCCTGAAGCTTTCTTT.

The chain couples TRBV28 to TRBJ2-7; D may correspond to TRBD1 or TRBD2 (6 bases each). Germline V lookup: CDR1 MDHEN, CDR2 SYDVKM. The CDR3 has 14 amino acids. Deletions cut 9 bases from V and 0 bases from J, with 15 bases between. This CDR3 reads CASRGAARSYEQYF. In DNA, the CDR3 is TGTGCCAGTAGGGGGGCAGCCCGCTCCTACGAGCAGTACTTC.

The gene calls are TRBV5-1 and TRBJ2-7, with 8 positions matching TRBD1. The CDR3 extends over 15 amino acids. V dropped 2 bases and J dropped 0; count of bases not matched to a gene: 4. Per germline, CDR1 SGHRS and CDR2 YFSETQ. The CDR3 here is CASSFIGQGSYEQYF. Here the CDR3 DNA reads TGCGCCAGCAGCTTCATCGGACAGGGCTCCTACGAGCAGTACTTC.

For this clone: At the DNA level, this CDR3 is encoded by other sequences in the same sample as well. The V call is TRBV7-9, the J call TRBJ1-2, with 10 bases aligning to TRBD1. The CDR3 has 16 residues. Germline assignment: CDR1 SEHNR and CDR2 FQNEAQ (reference sequence). The V segment lost 2 bases and the J segment 5 bases; nucleotides outside the gene matches: 8. DNA of the CDR3: TGTGCCAGCAGCTTAAACGGGGACAGGGGTTTGTATGGCTACACCTTC. Amino acid sequence: CASSLNGDRGLYGYTF.

Regarding this clone: Germline and junction disagree at one end, which may indicate a read error. This chain links TRBV4-3 with TRBJ2-7; unclear D gene. Looked up from germline, CDR1 is LGHNA and CDR2 is YSLEER. The CDR3 sequence is 13 residues long. The CDR3 DNA reads as TGCGCCAGCAGCCAAGGACACTCCAACGAGCAGTACTTC. Translating gives CASSQGHSNEQYF.

Of note for this clone: This CDR3 is also generated by other DNA sequences in the sample. J is TRBJ1-5 and V is TRBV27; tentative D call: TRBD1 (5 bases). The CDR3 consists of 16 residues. V lost 3 bases and J 1 base, leaving 13 bases between the germline ends. Germline V gene lookup returns CDR1 MNHEY and CDR2 SMNVEV (reference sequence). The CDR3 nucleotides are TGTGCCAGCAGTTTTGGGGGGGGTGGGAGCAATCAGCCCCAGCATTTT. The encoded protein is CASSFGGGGSNQPQHF.

This clone was detected only once. This chain joins TRBV9 and TRBJ1-2; 7 nucleotides align to TRBD1. CDR1 is SGDLS and CDR2 is YYNGEE in the germline V gene. CDR3 size: 13 residues. Unmatched junction bases numbered 3, after V lost 1 base and J lost 6 bases. The CDR3 coding sequence is TGTGCCAGCAGCGTATTAACAGGGGATGGCTACACCTTC. It encodes CASSVLTGDGYTF.

The chain is built from TRBV6-5 and TRBJ1-5, with D unclear. Germline loops: CDR1 MNHEY, CDR2 SVGAGI. This CDR3 has 15 amino acids. V was trimmed by 0 bases and J by 2 bases, leaving 8 bases between them. The DNA for the CDR3 is TGTGCCAGCAGTTACTCGCCCGGTGGCAATCAGCCCCAGCATTTT. Residues: CASSYSPGGNQPQHF.

V and J are TRBV19 and TRBJ1-1; 8 bases agree with TRBD1. The V gene end was trimmed by 10 bases and the J gene end by 5 bases; junction bases not matched to a gene: 15. Germline V gene lookup returns CDR1 LNHDA and CDR2 SQIVND (reference sequence). The CDR3 runs 15 residues. CDR3 DNA sequence: TGTGCCACCATTAGGACCCCCAGGGGGCGGACTGAAGCTTTCTTT. As protein: CATIRTPRGRTEAFF.

The rearrangement joins TRBV7-8 to TRBJ2-1; TRBD2 matches at 8 bases. V was clipped by 3 bases and J by 7 bases; unmatched bases: 11. The CDR3 contains 16 residues. Germline CDR1 and CDR2: SGHVS and FQNEAQ. CDR3 in DNA: TGTGCCAGCAGCTTGGTCGGAGCGGGAGCGGGTAATGAGCAGTTCTTC. Encoded protein: CASSLVGAGAGNEQFF.

CDR3 in amino acids: CASTAGDRGQPQHF. Written as DNA, the CDR3 is TGTGCCAGCACTGCCGGGGACAGGGGTCAGCCCCAGCATTTT. The rearrangement links TRBV6-1 to TRBJ1-5; 10 bases fit TRBD1. Germline loops: CDR1 MNHNS, CDR2 SASEGT. The length of the CDR3 is 14 residues. The junction had 6 bases not matched to a gene; V was cut back by 7 bases and J by 6 bases.

The V gene is TRBV7-2, the J gene TRBJ2-2, with unresolved D. V was shortened by 7 bases and J by 0 bases, with 9 bases between the two germline ends. Germline V gene sequence: CDR1 SGHTA, CDR2 FQGNSA. CDR3 length equals 14 residues. CDR3 DNA: TGTGCCAGCACCCCCTGGCCGAACACCGGGGAGCTGTTTTTT. As protein: CASTPWPNTGELFF.

This sequence joins TRBV5-1 and TRBJ1-4; a weak D match, TRBD1 (5 bases). This CDR3 comprises 14 residues. In germline, CDR1 is SGHRS, CDR2 YFSETQ. Trimming removed 5 bases at V and 3 bases at J, with 11 bases between. In DNA form, the CDR3 reads TGCGCCAGCAGGCTTGACAGATCTAATGAAAAACTGTTTTTT. This encodes CASRLDRSNEKLFF.

V usage is TRBV4-1 and J usage is TRBJ1-5; D remains ambiguous. Germline values: CDR1 MGHRA, CDR2 YSYEKL. The ends were cut back, 1 base at V and 3 bases at J, with 10 bases in the middle. The CDR3 is 15 residues long. CDR3 in amino acids: CASSQGGGDNQPQHF. The CDR3 DNA reads as TGCGCCAGCAGCCAAGGTGGTGGGGACAATCAGCCCCAGCATTTT.

The chain links TRBV2 to TRBJ2-7; D is uncertain. The CDR3 has 14 amino acids. With 6 bases removed from V and 2 bases from J, the gap between germline ends came to 14 bases. CDR1 and CDR2 from the germline V gene are SNHLY and FYNNEI. The CDR3 DNA reads TGTGCCAGCAGGAAACACGGTCAGGCCTACGAGCAGTACTTC. Translation: CASRKHGQAYEQYF.

The chain combines TRBV19 with TRBJ1-5; a possible D gene is TRBD1 (5 bases). Germline V gene lookup returns CDR1 LNHDA and CDR2 SQIVND (reference sequence). CDR3 length: 13 amino acids. The germline V and J ends were trimmed by 7 bases and 7 bases, with 14 bases remaining between them. The DNA for the CDR3 is TGTGCCAGTAATTGGGGGGAGCAACAGCCCCAGCATTTT. Translated, it gives CASNWGEQQPQHF.

This rearrangement joins TRBV9 to TRBJ2-7, with D perhaps given as TRBD1 or TRBD2 (5 bases each). With 2 bases removed from V and 1 base from J, the gap between germline ends came to 10 bases. The CDR3 is 14 residues long. CDR1 and CDR2 from the germline V gene are SGDLS and YYNGEE. The DNA for the CDR3 is TGTGCCAGCAGCGTCCGGGACGGATCCTACGAGCAGTACTTC. This codes for CASSVRDGSYEQYF. Combining the CDR3 with reference TRBV9 and TRBJ2-7 gives the whole variable domain DSGVTQTPKHLITATGQRVTLRCSPRSGDLSVYWYQQSLDQGLQFLIQYYNGEERAKGNILERFSAQQFPDLHSELNLSSLELGDSALYFCASSVRDGSYEQYFGPGTRLTVT.